This TCR beta chain stems from a study of T cell responses to AZD1222 COVID-19 vaccine. Study-level results: Donor demographics were predominantly white British with a female majority; clonal diversity may be underestimated.

This clone was found a few times. What it binds is unknown. CDR3 length equals 15 residues. Trimming shortened V by 2 bases and J by 5 bases, and 15 bases separated the two germline ends. Germline assignment: CDR1 KGHSH and CDR2 LQKENI. Method: immunoSEQ multiplex PCR; TCRdb's copy keeps in-frame clones and lacks some. The sample contains roughly 180,000 clones, about nine tenths of which appear only once. The material was peripheral blood, obtained 28 days after the second AZD1222 dose. The chain uses TRBV18 and TRBJ1-1; tentative D call: TRBD1 (6 bases). The TCR was taken from an adult who received the AZD1222 COVID-19 vaccine. The CDR3 reads CASSPAQGVLTEAFF. CDR3 nucleotides: TGTGCCAGCTCACCAGCACAGGGAGTGTTAACTGAAGCTTTCTTT.